The 26 T cell receptor beta chains below come from one sample, sequenced in a study of beta chain features in type 1 diabetes. Regarding the study as a whole: Moderately but significantly shorter TCRB CDR3s were found in Type 1 diabetes patients in all four CD4+ subsets.

TCRB transcripts that were expressed got sequenced, as all of the isolated RNA had been reverse transcribed. Measured with immunoSEQ multiplex PCR; TCRdb has only the in-frame clones, and not every one. The profile covers around 280,000 clones, with approximately 15% appearing a single time and less than 0.02% taken by the ten largest. Their target antigens are unknown. What was sequenced was naive CD4+ T cells from blood. Every receptor here comes from a man between 18 and 35 years old with type 1 diabetes.

The chain is built from TRBV7-2 and TRBJ2-3; 9 positions agree with TRBD2. Looked up from germline, CDR1 is SGHTA and CDR2 is FQGNSA. J lost 2 bases, V lost 5 bases, and 2 bases had no gene match. The CDR3 runs to 14 residues. Here the CDR3 reads CASSPSGVTDTQYF. CDR3 in DNA: TGTGCCAGCAGCCCTAGCGGGGTCACAGATACGCAGTATTTT.

The V gene is TRBV5-1, the J gene TRBJ1-1; possibly TRBD1 for D (6 bases). Trimming took 4 bases from V and 4 from J, leaving 17 bases between them. Germline-derived CDR1 and CDR2 are SGHRS and YFSETQ. This CDR3 is 15 amino acids long. CDR3 DNA: TGCGCCAGCAGCCCACCGTACAGGGACGGCACTGAAGCTTTCTTT. It yields the protein CASSPPYRDGTEAFF.

The gene calls are TRBV27 and TRBJ1-2; perhaps TRBD1 as D (5 bases). CDR1 and CDR2 (germline): MNHEY, SMNVEV (reference sequence). V was trimmed by 6 bases and J by 2 bases, leaving 13 bases between them. CDR3 length: 14 residues. Here the CDR3 DNA reads TGTGCCAGCAGCCCAGGGAGGAGGAACTATGGCTACACCTTC. Its translation is CASSPGRRNYGYTF.

The gene calls are TRBV5-4 and TRBJ2-1; D is unclear. The CDR3 sequence is 15 residues long. V was cut by 3 bases and J by 2 bases, with 12 bases left in between. Germline CDR1 SGHNT, CDR2 YYREEE (reference sequence). The CDR3 is CASSSDGVTYNEQFF. DNA of the CDR3: TGTGCCAGCAGCTCCGACGGAGTGACCTACAATGAGCAGTTCTTC.

The genes are TRBV30 and TRBJ1-1, with 7 bases lining up with TRBD1. Unmatched junction bases numbered 6, after V lost 2 bases and J lost 0 bases. CDR3 size: 15 residues. Germline lookup yields CDR1 GTSNPN and CDR2 SVGIG (reference sequence). The CDR3 region has the DNA TGTGCCTGGAGTCTAACAGGGGCATTGAACACTGAAGCTTTCTTT. Translating gives CAWSLTGALNTEAFF.

CDR3 loop: CASSSLAGGYNEQFF. In nucleotides, the CDR3 is TGTGCCAGCAGTTCACTAGCGGGGGGATACAATGAGCAGTTCTTC. The chain employs TRBV6-5 and TRBJ2-1; 12 bases line up with TRBD2. V lost 4 bases, J lost 4 bases, and 2 bases stayed unmatched. Germline V gene lookup returns CDR1 MNHEY and CDR2 SVGAGI. The CDR3 contains 15 residues.

This clone was seen a few times. V gene TRBV5-1 combines with J gene TRBJ2-1, with 12 bases matching TRBD2. After removal of 4 bases from V and 3 bases from J, the junction contained 2 bases not matched to a gene. The CDR3 contains 15 residues. Germline loops: CDR1 SGHRS, CDR2 YFSETQ. CDR3 DNA sequence: TGCGCCAGCAGCCCGACTAGCGGGGGCTACAATGAGCAGTTCTTC. Its translation: CASSPTSGGYNEQFF.

The chain has TRBV18 and TRBJ2-7; D may be TRBD2 (6 bases). Between the trimmed V and J ends, which lost 3 bases and 6 bases, there was a span of 15 bases. The CDR3 has 14 amino acids. Germline V gene data show CDR1 as KGHSH and CDR2 as LQKENI. This chain's CDR3 is CASSPESGGGEQYF. The DNA for the CDR3 is TGTGCCAGCTCACCCGAATCCGGGGGAGGCGAGCAGTACTTC.

This clone was seen a handful of times. The chain is built from TRBV30 and TRBJ1-6; TRBD1 matches 10 bases. CDR3 length equals 14 residues. Germline-derived CDR1 and CDR2 are GTSNPN and SVGIG (reference sequence). J lost 10 bases, V lost 5 bases, and 8 bases had no gene match. The CDR3 loop is CAWGWTGGRSPLHF. Written as DNA, the CDR3 is TGTGCCTGGGGATGGACAGGGGGTAGGTCACCCCTCCACTTT.

The chain links TRBV30 to TRBJ2-7, with TRBD2 as a possible D gene (6 bases). Trimming removed 6 bases from V and 1 base from J, with 16 bases in between. The CDR3 loop spans 14 amino acids. Germline V gives CDR1 GTSNPN, CDR2 SVGIG (reference sequence). CDR3 sequence reads: CACTLRDSSYEQYF. The DNA of the CDR3 is TGTGCCTGCACCTTACGGGACTCTTCCTACGAGCAGTACTTC. The full variable domain, its missing parts supplied by reference TRBV30 and TRBJ2-7, is SQTIHQWPATLVQPVGSPLSLECTVEGTSNPNLYWYRQAAGRGLQLLFYSVGIGQISSEVPQNLSASRPQDRQFILSSKKLLLSDSGFYLCACTLRDSSYEQYFGPGTRLTVT.

This clone showed up just a few times. V and J are TRBV28 and TRBJ2-4; 10 bases fit TRBD1. V dropped 7 bases and J dropped 0; count of bases not matched to a gene: 15. Per germline, CDR1 MDHEN and CDR2 SYDVKM. CDR3 length: 19 residues. CDR3 sequence reads: CASKSPGTGALLAKNIQYF. The CDR3 bases are TGTGCCAGCAAATCCCCCGGGACAGGGGCCTTACTAGCCAAAAACATTCAGTACTTC.

Of note for this clone: This sample includes further DNA sequences coding for the same CDR3. This rearrangement joins TRBV18 to TRBJ2-7; 8 positions match TRBD1. The CDR3 is 14 amino acids. CDR1 is KGHSH and CDR2 is LQKENI in the germline V gene. The trim removed 0 bases at V and 3 bases at J, leaving 1 base unmatched. DNA of the CDR3: TGTGCCAGCTCACCACCTGGACAGGGCTACGAGCAGTACTTC. Translation: CASSPPGQGYEQYF.

V gene TRBV7-9 combines with J gene TRBJ1-5; D gene ambiguous. The CDR3 covers 14 residues. The V and J ends lost 3 bases and 0 bases respectively, with 6 bases between them. CDR1 and CDR2 (germline): SEHNR, FQNEAQ (reference sequence). The CDR3: CASSFTSSNQPQHF. The DNA of the CDR3 is TGTGCCAGCAGCTTTACATCTAGCAATCAGCCCCAGCATTTT.

V is TRBV18 and J is TRBJ2-3; 7 nucleotides match TRBD1. CDR3 length: 16 amino acids. Trimming took 2 bases from V and 2 from J; bases not matched to a gene: 7. The germline CDR1 and CDR2 sequences are KGHSH and LQKENI. The CDR3 nucleotides read TGTGCCAGCTCACCATCGACAGGGTCCCTCACAGATACGCAGTATTTT. Its protein is CASSPSTGSLTDTQYF.

The chain carries TRBV7-2 and TRBJ2-3; 7 bases line up with TRBD1. V shed 3 bases and J 6 bases; nucleotides not matched to a gene: 12. This CDR3 has 16 residues. The germline V gene has CDR1 SGHTA and CDR2 FQGNSA. The CDR3, as DNA: TGTGCCAGCAGCTTTTCCGGGACAGTCAATTGGGATACGCAGTATTTT. Protein sequence: CASSFSGTVNWDTQYF.

This rearrangement joins TRBV7-8 to TRBJ2-7; 9 bases fit TRBD1. This CDR3 comprises 15 residues. The germline CDR1 and CDR2 sequences are SGHVS and FQNEAQ. The ends lost 0 bases at V and 5 bases at J; junction bases unmatched: 5. CDR3 protein: CASSLAGTGFNEQYF. The CDR3 DNA follows: TGTGCCAGCAGCTTAGCCGGGACAGGGTTTAACGAGCAGTACTTC.

CDR3 sequence: CASLRTDTEAFF. CDR3 nucleotide sequence: TGTGCCAGCCTTAGAACGGACACTGAAGCTTTCTTT. V and J are TRBV18 and TRBJ1-1; D ambiguous. Germline V gene data show CDR1 as KGHSH and CDR2 as LQKENI. V was trimmed by 8 bases and J by 3 bases, leaving 10 bases between them. The CDR3 sequence is 12 residues long.

In this sample, this clone turned up a few times. The chain recombines TRBV5-4 with TRBJ2-2, with D maybe TRBD2 (7 bases). Germline V gene sequence: CDR1 SGHNT, CDR2 YYREEE (reference sequence). The CDR3 is 15 amino acids. V was pared by 1 base and J by 6 bases, with 13 bases between. As DNA, the CDR3 is TGTGCCAGCAGCTTGTTGGGGGGGCGAGCCGGGGAGCTGTTTTTT. This sequence encodes CASSLLGGRAGELFF.

This clone showed up just once. The rearrangement uses TRBV28 and TRBJ2-1; the D gene is possibly TRBD2 (6 bases). CDR1 MDHEN and CDR2 SYDVKM come from the germline V gene. Between the trimmed V and J ends, which lost 2 bases and 1 base, there was a span of 12 bases. This CDR3 contains 16 residues. In DNA form, the CDR3 reads TGTGCCAGCAGTTTAAGCGTAGCGGAATCCTACAATGAGCAGTTCTTC. The encoded protein is CASSLSVAESYNEQFF.

The rearrangement joins TRBV7-9 to TRBJ2-7; TRBD1 is a possible D gene (5 bases). CDR1 is SEHNR and CDR2 is FQNEAQ in the germline V gene (reference sequence). The CDR3 has 12 amino acids. Trimming cost V 2 bases and J 4 bases, with 6 bases left between them. The CDR3 nucleotides read TGTGCCAGCAGCTTAAGGGGATACGAGCAGTACTTC. Residues: CASSLRGYEQYF.

The CDR3 bases are TGTGCCAGCAGCGACAGGAGTGAAATGGGTGAAGCTTTCTTT. Translated: CASSDRSEMGEAFF. The chain has TRBV7-2 and TRBJ1-1, with a possible D match to TRBD1 (6 bases). Germline CDR1 and CDR2: SGHTA and FQGNSA. CDR3 size: 14 residues. Trimming took off 5 bases at V and 7 bases at J, with 17 bases between the two ends.

This chain links TRBV28 with TRBJ2-7; 9 bases agree with TRBD2. Germline V gene lookup returns CDR1 MDHEN and CDR2 SYDVKM. This CDR3 is 15 amino acids long. V gave up 1 base and J gave up 4 bases; unmatched junction bases: 5. The CDR3 is CASSLSSGGRYEQYF. The CDR3 DNA reads as TGTGCCAGCAGTTTATCCAGCGGGGGGCGGTACGAGCAGTACTTC.

This clone was seen a few times. The chain joins TRBV13 to TRBJ2-1; 10 bases agree with TRBD2. J was trimmed by 1 base and V by 4 bases; bases with no gene match: 13. Germline loops: CDR1 PRHDT, CDR2 FYEKMQ (reference sequence). This CDR3 comprises 19 residues. This chain's CDR3 is CASSSPGTSVLNSYNEQFF. CDR3 coding DNA: TGTGCCAGCAGCTCCCCTGGGACTAGCGTCCTCAATTCCTACAATGAGCAGTTCTTC.

This clone was picked up a small number of times. The V and J genes are TRBV15 and TRBJ1-1; D gene unclear. The CDR3 runs 17 residues. The germline CDR1 and CDR2 sequences are LNHNV and YYDKDF (reference sequence). V was pared by 1 base and J by 6 bases, with 21 bases between. CDR3 region: CATSRARSRRRGAEAFF. CDR3 coding DNA: TGTGCCACCAGCAGAGCACGATCCCGTCGTCGCGGGGCTGAAGCTTTCTTT.

This chain links TRBV2 with TRBJ1-4; D remains ambiguous. V was clipped by 6 bases and J by 8 bases, with 16 bases between them. Germline loops: CDR1 SNHLY, CDR2 FYNNEI. The CDR3 totals 14 residues. CDR3 protein: CASSYLGGGEKLFF. CDR3 sequence (DNA): TGTGCCAGCAGCTACCTGGGCGGAGGAGAAAAACTGTTTTTT.

The V gene is TRBV4-1, the J gene TRBJ2-7, with D hard to call. V was cut by 4 bases and J by 8 bases, with 12 bases left in between. The CDR3 has 12 residues. Germline V CDR1 and CDR2: MGHRA, YSYEKL. The CDR3 loop is CASSPVLLKQYF. CDR3 sequence (DNA): TGCGCCAGCAGCCCCGTTTTGTTAAAGCAGTACTTC.